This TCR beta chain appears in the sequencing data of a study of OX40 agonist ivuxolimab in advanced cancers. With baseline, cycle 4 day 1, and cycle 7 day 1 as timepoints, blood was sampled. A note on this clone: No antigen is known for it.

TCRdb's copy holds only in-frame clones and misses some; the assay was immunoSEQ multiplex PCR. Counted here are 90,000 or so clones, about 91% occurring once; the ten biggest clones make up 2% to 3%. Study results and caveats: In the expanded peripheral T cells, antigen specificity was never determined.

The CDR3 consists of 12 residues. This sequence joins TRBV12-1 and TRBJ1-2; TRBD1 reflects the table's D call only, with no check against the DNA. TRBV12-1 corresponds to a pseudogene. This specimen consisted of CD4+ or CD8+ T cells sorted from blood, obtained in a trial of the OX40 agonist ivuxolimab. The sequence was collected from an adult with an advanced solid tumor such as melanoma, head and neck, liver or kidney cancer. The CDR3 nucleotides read TGTGCCAGCGGCCAGTGCCCCTATGGCTACACCTTC. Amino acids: CASGQCPYGYTF.